Listed here are 20 T cell receptor beta chains from one sample, sequenced in a study of blood T cell repertoires in COVID-19. Profiled with immunoSEQ multiplex PCR; TCRdb holds only in-frame clones, not every one. The table includes roughly 100,000 clones, 65% to 90% detected once. The material sequenced was peripheral blood. The receptors here all came from a man in his fifties or sixties with acute or convalescent COVID-19.

The chain joins TRBV28 to TRBJ1-6, with D maybe TRBD1 (6 bases). The V end lost 6 bases, the J end lost 9 bases, and 21 bases lay between the germline ends. The CDR3 runs to 16 residues. CDR1 and CDR2 from the germline V gene are MDHEN and SYDVKM. CDR3 in amino acids: CASSPVIGGSFSPLHF. In DNA form, the CDR3 reads TGTGCCAGCAGCCCAGTTATAGGGGGTTCATTTTCACCCCTCCACTTT.

As to this clone: One end of the junction does not line up with germline, which may come from a read error. Other DNA variants within this sample encode the same CDR3. V usage is TRBV6-5 and J usage is TRBJ2-7, with TRBD1 as a possible D gene (5 bases). The CDR3 extends over 14 amino acids. The V gene's germline CDR1 is MNHEY and CDR2 SVGAGI. CDR3: CASSYSDTTYEQYF. The DNA of the CDR3 is TGTGCCAGTAGTTATTCGGACACCACCTACGAGCAGTACTTC.

The chain uses TRBV15 and TRBJ2-3; D perhaps matches TRBD1 (6 bases). The length of the CDR3 is 13 residues. Trimming took 0 bases from V and 9 from J, leaving 10 bases between them. Germline CDR1 reads LNHNV; CDR2 reads YYDKDF (reference sequence). This CDR3 is CATSRDSRGTQYF. CDR3 in DNA: TGTGCCACCAGCAGAGATTCCAGGGGAACGCAGTATTTT.

CDR3 residues: CASSQDRTGARGYGYTF. The CDR3 nucleotides are TGCGCCAGCAGCCAAGACCGCACAGGGGCTAGAGGCTATGGCTACACCTTC. The chain joins TRBV4-1 to TRBJ1-2; 7 nucleotides match TRBD1. This CDR3 comprises 17 residues. V lost 0 bases and J lost 4; bases outside the gene matches: 11. Germline V gene lookup returns CDR1 MGHRA and CDR2 YSYEKL.

The chain carries TRBV5-1 and TRBJ2-7; 12 bases are shared with TRBD2. CDR1 and CDR2 (germline): SGHRS, YFSETQ. CDR3 length: 16 residues. V dropped 1 base and J dropped 5; count of bases not matched to a gene: 7. CDR3 region: CASSLHLTSGRNEQYF. The CDR3 coding sequence is TGCGCCAGCAGCTTGCACTTGACTAGCGGGAGAAACGAGCAGTACTTC.

The chain recombines TRBV30 with TRBJ1-2, with D perhaps TRBD1 (6 bases). The CDR3 runs 13 residues. V lost 4 bases, J lost 2 bases, and 11 bases lay in between. Germline V CDR1 and CDR2: GTSNPN, SVGIG (reference sequence). CDR3 amino acids: CAWTEDSNYGYTF. In nucleotides, the CDR3 is TGTGCCTGGACCGAGGACAGCAACTATGGCTACACCTTC.

This clone was detected only once. V gene TRBV10-1 combines with J gene TRBJ1-2; D not resolved. V dropped 3 bases and J dropped 4 bases, with 6 bases sitting between them. Looked up from germline, CDR1 is WNHNN and CDR2 is SYGVQD (reference sequence). The CDR3 has 12 amino acids. The CDR3 reads CASSDYSYGYTF. CDR3 coding DNA: TGCGCCAGCAGTGATTACTCCTATGGCTACACCTTC.

The genes are TRBV12-5 and TRBJ2-3, with D perhaps matching TRBD2 (6 bases). The CDR3 length is 13 residues. V dropped 7 bases and J dropped 3 bases, with 11 bases sitting between them. From germline, CDR1 is LGHNT and CDR2 FRNRAP. CDR3 DNA: TGTGCTAGTGCTCGGGGGAATACAGATACGCAGTATTTT. It codes for CASARGNTDTQYF.

The V gene is TRBV5-1, the J gene TRBJ2-1; 10 bases agree with TRBD2. The CDR3 runs to 15 residues. The germline V gene has CDR1 SGHRS and CDR2 YFSETQ. V was clipped by 0 bases and J by 10 bases; unmatched bases: 7. The CDR3 sequence is CASSLVASGGLEQFF. CDR3 sequence (DNA): TGCGCCAGCAGCTTGGTGGCTAGCGGGGGTCTGGAGCAGTTCTTC. The full variable domain, its missing parts supplied by reference TRBV5-1 and TRBJ2-1, is KAGVTQTPRYLIKTRGQQVTLSCSPISGHRSVSWYQQTPGQGLQFLFEYFSETQRNKGNFPGRFSGRQFSNSRSEMNVSTLELGDSALYLCASSLVASGGLEQFFGPGTRLTVL.

This chain links TRBV11-3 with TRBJ2-3; 7 bases align to TRBD2. V lost 6 bases, J lost 0 bases, and 3 bases stayed unmatched. Germline V gene data show CDR1 as SGHNT and CDR2 as YENEEA. This CDR3 is built from 14 residues. The CDR3 reads CASRGGLSTDTQYF. The CDR3 region has the DNA TGTGCCAGCAGGGGGGGGTTAAGCACAGATACGCAGTATTTT. Full variable domain (outside the CDR3, taken from reference TRBV11-3 and TRBJ2-3): EAGVVQSPRYKIIEKKQPVAFWCNPISGHNTLYWYLQNLGQGPELLIRYENEEAVDDSQLPKDRFSAERLKGVDSTLKIQPAELGDSAVYLCASRGGLSTDTQYFGPGTRLTVL.

The rearrangement links TRBV29-1 to TRBJ2-7, with 8 bases fitting TRBD1. The trim removed 5 bases at V and 6 bases at J, leaving 9 bases unmatched. The CDR3 sequence is 13 residues long. Germline V gene sequence: CDR1 SQVTM, CDR2 ANQGSEA. Written as DNA, the CDR3 is TGCAGCGTTCCTGACAGGGGCCTCGGCGAGCAGTACTTC. This codes for CSVPDRGLGEQYF.

CDR3 sequence reads: CSVVLSSGQGRNTQYF. CDR3 bases: TGCAGCGTTGTTCTCTCCTCGGGACAGGGACGTAATACGCAGTATTTT. The chain recombines TRBV29-1 with TRBJ2-3; 9 bases fit TRBD1. Trimming cost V 4 bases and J 7 bases; bases outside gene matches: 15. The germline V gene has CDR1 SQVTM and CDR2 ANQGSEA. This CDR3 spans 16 amino acids.

Only one count was recorded for this clone. The chain recombines TRBV11-2 with TRBJ2-1; TRBD2 matches 10 bases. J was trimmed by 7 bases and V by 4 bases; bases with no gene match: 13. The CDR3 runs 17 residues. Germline assignment: CDR1 SGHAT and CDR2 FQNNGV. The CDR3 nucleotides are TGTGCCAGCAGCTCTCCCAGGCTAGCGGGAGTGGGGAATGAGCAGTTCTTC. Amino acid sequence: CASSSPRLAGVGNEQFF. The full variable domain, its missing parts supplied by reference TRBV11-2 and TRBJ2-1, is EAGVAQSPRYKIIEKRQSVAFWCNPISGHATLYWYQQILGQGPKLLIQFQNNGVVDDSQLPKDRFSAERLKGVDSTLKIQPAKLEDSAVYLCASSSPRLAGVGNEQFFGPGTRLTVL.

The genes are TRBV5-1 and TRBJ1-5, with TRBD1 as a possible D gene (6 bases). The CDR3 length is 14 residues. CDR1 SGHRS and CDR2 YFSETQ come from the germline V gene. The germline V and J ends were trimmed by 4 bases and 5 bases, with 13 bases remaining between them. The CDR3 DNA reads as TGCGCCAGCAGCGTTGGTCAGGGGCATCAGCCCCAGCATTTT. Translated: CASSVGQGHQPQHF.

CDR3 amino acids: CAIGAIGEKLFF. The CDR3 coding sequence is TGTGCCATCGGGGCGATCGGAGAAAAACTGTTTTTT. The chain is built from TRBV10-3 and TRBJ1-4; perhaps TRBD1 as D (5 bases). The CDR3 covers 12 residues. The germline V and J ends were trimmed by 8 bases and 8 bases, with 12 bases remaining between them. CDR1 ENHRY and CDR2 SYGVKD come from the germline V gene.

This chain links TRBV20-1 with TRBJ2-3, with a weak D call TRBD1 (6 bases). Trimming cost V 6 bases and J 6 bases, with 10 bases left between them. This CDR3 comprises 11 residues. Germline CDR1 and CDR2: DFQATT and SNEGSKA (reference sequence). The CDR3 coding sequence is TGCAGTGCACATACAGGGGATACGCAGTATTTT. Translation: CSAHTGDTQYF.

The chain is built from TRBV5-1 and TRBJ1-3, with 7 bases aligning to TRBD1. The CDR3 totals 16 residues. Germline V lookup: CDR1 SGHRS, CDR2 YFSETQ. V lost 5 bases and J lost 0; bases outside the gene matches: 8. The CDR3 sequence is CASSPTGTSSGNTIYF. The DNA for the CDR3 is TGCGCCAGCAGTCCGACAGGGACTAGCTCTGGAAACACCATATATTTT. Filled out from reference TRBV5-1 and TRBJ1-3, the complete variable domain reads KAGVTQTPRYLIKTRGQQVTLSCSPISGHRSVSWYQQTPGQGLQFLFEYFSETQRNKGNFPGRFSGRQFSNSRSEMNVSTLELGDSALYLCASSPTGTSSGNTIYFGEGSWLTVV.

The J gene is TRBJ2-2, the V gene TRBV2, with D perhaps matching TRBD1 (6 bases). Germline V gene lookup returns CDR1 SNHLY and CDR2 FYNNEI. The CDR3 runs to 12 residues. Between the trimmed V and J ends, which lost 8 bases and 6 bases, there was a span of 10 bases. CDR3 nucleotide sequence: TGTGCCAGCCGACAGGTAGCCGGGGAGCTGTTTTTT. Residues: CASRQVAGELFF.

The rearrangement joins TRBV7-3 to TRBJ1-1; D call uncertain. The CDR3 covers 13 residues. The V end was cut by 2 bases, the J end by 0 bases, with 4 bases between. Germline V lookup: CDR1 SGHTA, CDR2 FQGTGA. The CDR3 DNA reads as TGTGCCAGCAGCTTATATGTGAACACTGAAGCTTTCTTT. Its protein is CASSLYVNTEAFF. The full variable domain, completed using reference TRBV7-3 and TRBJ1-1, is GAGVSQTPSNKVTEKGKYVELRCDPISGHTALYWYRQSLGQGPEFLIYFQGTGAADDSGLPNDRFFAVRPEGSVSTLKIQRTERGDSAVYLCASSLYVNTEAFFGQGTRLTVV.

The chain joins TRBV28 to TRBJ1-6; D is perhaps TRBD1 (5 bases). Trimming stripped 6 bases from V and 0 bases from J, with 15 bases between. Germline V gene data show CDR1 as MDHEN and CDR2 as SYDVKM. The CDR3 is 17 residues long. The CDR3 spells CASRIVQGYSYNSPLHF. The CDR3 coding sequence is TGTGCCAGCAGAATTGTCCAGGGTTACTCCTATAATTCACCCCTCCACTTT.